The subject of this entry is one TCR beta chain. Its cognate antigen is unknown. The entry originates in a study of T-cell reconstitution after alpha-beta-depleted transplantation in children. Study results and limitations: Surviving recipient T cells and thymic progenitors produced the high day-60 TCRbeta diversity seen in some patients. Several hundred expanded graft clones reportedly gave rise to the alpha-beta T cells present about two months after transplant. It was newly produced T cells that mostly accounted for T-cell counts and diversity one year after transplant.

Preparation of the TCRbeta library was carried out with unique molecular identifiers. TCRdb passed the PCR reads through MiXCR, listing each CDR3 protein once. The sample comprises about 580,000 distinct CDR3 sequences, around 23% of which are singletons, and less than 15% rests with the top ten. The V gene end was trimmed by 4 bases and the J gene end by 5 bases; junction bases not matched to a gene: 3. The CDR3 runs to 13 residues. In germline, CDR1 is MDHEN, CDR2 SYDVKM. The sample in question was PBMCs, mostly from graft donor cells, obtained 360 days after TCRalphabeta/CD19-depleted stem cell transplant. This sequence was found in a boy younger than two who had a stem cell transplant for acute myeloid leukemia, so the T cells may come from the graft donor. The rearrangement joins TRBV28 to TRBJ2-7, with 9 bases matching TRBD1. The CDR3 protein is CASSSTGGDEQYV. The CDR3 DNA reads TGTGCCAGCAGTTCAACAGGGGGCGACGAGCAGTACGTC.